This T cell receptor (beta chain) was recorded in a study of shared clonotypes between healthy human individuals. Study results and limitations: The researchers took only blood, and tissue repertoires probably look different.

Repertoires were generated with immunoSEQ multiplex PCR, while TCRdb's copy carries only in-frame clones and drops some. The sample consists of about 1.1 million clones, approximately 78% of them appearing once. With regard to this clone: Antigen: not known.

The CDR3 totals 14 residues. Looked up from germline, CDR1 is SGHVS and CDR2 is FQNEAQ. Trimming removed 3 bases from V and 5 bases from J, with 12 bases in between. The investigators split CD4+ cells into a CD45RA+ naive subset and a CD45RA-negative memory subset. The chain has TRBV7-8 and TRBJ2-3; the D is unclear. Sequencing used memory CD4+ T cells from PBMCs. Subset noted: CD45RA-negative fraction. The receptor comes from a man between 18 and 29 years old in good health. Some clones in this sample may be carry-over from other donors' samples. The CDR3 nucleotides are TGTGCCAGCAGCTTCAAGGAAACCAGAGATACGCAGTATTTT. It translates to CASSFKETRDTQYF.